The following is a TCR beta chain sequence with its context. Its antigen is currently unknown. Germline values: CDR1 SGHRS, CDR2 YFSETQ. V lost 7 bases to trimming and J lost 7 bases, with 15 bases between them. The CDR3 contains 13 residues. The record originates from a study of CD8 T cells in ankylosing spondylitis. Points from the study as a whole: There were earlier reports of some motif variants in reactive arthritis synovial fluid and blood.

Quantitative 5'-RACE with molecular barcodes generated TCR beta libraries. TCRdb reprocessed the 5' RACE reads via MiXCR and lists one record per CDR3 protein. The sample consists of roughly 280,000 distinct CDR3 sequences, around 19% of them appearing once. J is TRBJ2-1 and V is TRBV5-1; D is perhaps TRBD2 (6 bases). The sample comprised blood, either unsorted or a sorted T cell fraction (not recorded which). This clonotype originated in a male donor with ankylosing spondylitis or in good health (not recorded which). The CDR3 here is CASAGPVGNEQFF. The CDR3 DNA sequence: TGCGCCAGCGCGGGGCCGGTGGGGAATGAGCAGTTCTTC.